This T cell receptor beta chain originates from a study of blood T cell repertoires in COVID-19. Across the whole study: Donors in the United States, Italy and Spain gave samples during acute or convalescent COVID-19.

The study counted Cohort 3 donors as recovered given two negative PCRs, clearance, or symptom resolution. The germline V gene has CDR1 SGHDN and CDR2 FVKESK. Unmatched junction bases numbered 3, after V lost 1 base and J lost 4 bases. The CDR3 spans 15 residues. Some clones are missing from TCRdb's copy, which holds only in-frame ones; the method was immunoSEQ multiplex PCR. The sample contains 350,000 to 450,000 clones, nearly 90% of which appear only once. Sequencing input: PBMCs or T cells enriched from blood (not recorded which). This TCR was recovered from a woman between 25 and 40 years old who had recovered from COVID-19. The chain is built from TRBV14 and TRBJ1-1; 10 bases map to TRBD1. CDR3 region: CASSQVRDRGTEAFF. CDR3 in DNA: TGTGCCAGCAGCCAAGTTCGGGACAGGGGCACTGAAGCTTTCTTT.